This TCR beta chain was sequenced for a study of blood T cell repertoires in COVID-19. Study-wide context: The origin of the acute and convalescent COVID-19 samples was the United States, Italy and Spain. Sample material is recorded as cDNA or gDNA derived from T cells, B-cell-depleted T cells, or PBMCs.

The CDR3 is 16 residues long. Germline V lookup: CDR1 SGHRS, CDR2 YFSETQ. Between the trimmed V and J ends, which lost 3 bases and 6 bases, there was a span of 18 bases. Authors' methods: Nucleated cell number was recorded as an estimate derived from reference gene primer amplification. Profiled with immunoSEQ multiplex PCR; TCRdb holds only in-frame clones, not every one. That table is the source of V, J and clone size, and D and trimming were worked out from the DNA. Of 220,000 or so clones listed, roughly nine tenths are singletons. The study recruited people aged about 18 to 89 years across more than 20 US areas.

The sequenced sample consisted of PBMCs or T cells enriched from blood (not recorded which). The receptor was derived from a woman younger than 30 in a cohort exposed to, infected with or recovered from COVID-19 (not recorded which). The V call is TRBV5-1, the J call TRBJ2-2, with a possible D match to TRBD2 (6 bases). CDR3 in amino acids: CASSSAGQGVSGELFF. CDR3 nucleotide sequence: TGCGCCAGCAGCTCCGCGGGGCAGGGAGTTTCCGGGGAGCTGTTTTTT.